This T cell receptor beta chain was retrieved from a study of blood T cell repertoires in COVID-19. As for the study in general: The United States, Italy and Spain supplied acute and convalescent COVID-19 samples. The analysed material was cDNA or gDNA that came from T cells, B-cell-depleted T cells, or PBMCs.

Authors' data handling: Amplification of reference gene primers was used by the study to estimate nucleated cell counts. This table comes from immunoSEQ multiplex PCR, and its TCRdb copy is limited to in-frame clones, with some not included. V and J calls and clone size are copied from that table; D and trimming were computed from the DNA. This sample carries roughly 70,000 clones, 89% of them seen once, and the ten largest clones take 8.9%. The CDR3 contains 19 residues. V shed 3 bases, J shed 2 bases, and the junction held 14 bases outside the gene matches. Germline lookup yields CDR1 KGHSH and CDR2 LQKENI.

Sample: peripheral blood. The rearrangement joins TRBV18 to TRBJ2-3; 10 nucleotides line up with TRBD2. This clonotype was sampled from a man of 80 years or more with acute or convalescent COVID-19. CDR3 amino acids: CASSPGSGTSVTYTDTQYF. Here the CDR3 DNA reads TGTGCCAGCTCACCGGGGTCCGGGACTAGCGTTACGTACACAGATACGCAGTATTTT.